These 19 T cell receptor beta chains originate from one sample sequenced in a study of control samples from healthy donors and cancer patients. Method: immunoSEQ multiplex PCR; TCRdb's copy keeps in-frame clones and lacks some. Of about 120,000 clones listed, 75% to 90% were seen once; the top ten hold 1.1%. Sequencing used PBMCs. All receptors derive from a woman in her forties or fifties with colorectal cancer.

This clone has more than one count but fewer than ten. This sequence joins TRBV6-4 and TRBJ1-6; D is uncertain. CDR3 length: 14 residues. The V gene's germline CDR1 is MRHNA and CDR2 SNTAGT. V lost 3 bases and J lost 10, with 13 bases in between. CDR3 sequence: CASSEDGVRSPLHF. CDR3 nucleotide sequence: TGTGCCAGCAGTGAAGACGGAGTGAGGTCACCCCTCCACTTT.

The CDR3, as DNA: TGTGCCAGCAGCCTTCAGACGGTGAACTATGGCTACACCTTC. Its translation: CASSLQTVNYGYTF. The chain is built from TRBV11-2 and TRBJ1-2; D gene ambiguous. V was clipped by 5 bases and J by 2 bases, with 12 bases between them. Germline-derived CDR1 and CDR2 are SGHAT and FQNNGV. This CDR3 has 14 residues.

The chain recombines TRBV5-1 with TRBJ2-7, with D perhaps matching TRBD2 (5 bases). V was clipped by 0 bases and J by 4 bases, with 11 bases between them. The CDR3 spans 14 residues. Germline CDR1 reads SGHRS; CDR2 reads YFSETQ. DNA for the CDR3: TGCGCCAGCAGCTTGGTATCAGGCGGGTACGAGCAGTACTTC. It specifies CASSLVSGGYEQYF.

V and J are TRBV7-2 and TRBJ2-5, with TRBD2 matching over 12 bases. V lost 5 bases, J lost 5 bases, and 9 bases stayed unmatched. This CDR3 is 16 amino acids long. Germline assignment: CDR1 SGHTA and CDR2 FQGNSA. CDR3: CASSVFLAGGGETQYF. DNA for the CDR3: TGTGCCAGCAGCGTCTTTCTAGCGGGAGGGGGCGAGACCCAGTACTTC. The complete variable domain, with remaining parts taken from reference TRBV7-2 and TRBJ2-5, reads GAGVSQSPSNKVTEKGKDVELRCDPISGHTALYWYRQSLGQGLEFLIYFQGNSAPDKSGLPSDRFSAERTGGSVSTLTIQRTQQEDSAVYLCASSVFLAGGGETQYFGPGTRLLVL.

The chain couples TRBV7-2 to TRBJ1-5; D possibly corresponds to TRBD1 (6 bases). This CDR3 has 15 residues. V shed 1 base and J shed 7 bases, with 14 bases lying between them. Looked up from germline, CDR1 is SGHTA and CDR2 is FQGNSA. The CDR3 here is CASSLVRGADQPQHF. The CDR3 DNA is TGTGCCAGCAGCTTAGTAAGGGGGGCCGACCAGCCCCAGCATTTT.

This clone was picked up a small number of times. The CDR3 DNA is TGTGCCAGCAGGAGGGGTTTCACTGAAGCTTTCTTT. As protein: CASRRGFTEAFF. The chain joins TRBV6-5 to TRBJ1-1; maybe TRBD1 (5 bases). Between the trimmed V and J ends, which lost 6 bases and 4 bases, there was a span of 9 bases. Germline loops: CDR1 MNHEY, CDR2 SVGAGI. The CDR3 sequence is 12 residues long.

The chain is built from TRBV2 and TRBJ2-3; TRBD2 is a possible D gene (5 bases). The CDR3 covers 14 residues. The V end lost 8 bases, the J end lost 1 base, and 13 bases lay between the germline ends. Per germline, CDR1 SNHLY and CDR2 FYNNEI. The CDR3 bases are TGTGCCAGCTCGAGGGAGAGACGCACAGATACGCAGTATTTT. Its translation is CASSRERRTDTQYF.

This clone showed up just once. The chain couples TRBV28 to TRBJ1-1; D unresolved. V lost 3 bases, J lost 1 base, and 18 bases lay in between. CDR1 is MDHEN, CDR2 SYDVKM, per germline. The CDR3 is 17 residues long. DNA of the CDR3: TGTGCCAGCAGTTTTGAAGTCGTGAGGAGCCAGAACACTGAAGCTTTCTTT. Amino acid sequence: CASSFEVVRSQNTEAFF.

This clone was counted only a few times. V and J are TRBV7-2 and TRBJ1-6; 8 bases are shared with TRBD1. After removal of 7 bases from V and 0 bases from J, the junction contained 8 bases not matched to a gene. The CDR3 consists of 17 residues. The V gene's germline CDR1 is SGHTA and CDR2 FQGNSA. The CDR3 DNA reads TGTGCCAGCATTTCAGGGGGCGGGGGCTCCTATAATTCACCCCTCCACTTT. This gives the protein CASISGGGGSYNSPLHF.

The V and J genes are TRBV6-5 and TRBJ2-5; TRBD2 is a possible D gene (6 bases). This CDR3 contains 15 residues. The germline V and J ends were trimmed by 6 bases and 2 bases, with 16 bases remaining between them. Germline CDR1 and CDR2: MNHEY and SVGAGI. CDR3 bases: TGTGCCAGCAGCCTAGCAGGAGGGGCACAAGAGACCCAGTACTTC. Amino acids: CASSLAGGAQETQYF.

As for this clone: The identical CDR3 is also encoded by other nucleotide sequences in the sample. The chain uses TRBV28 and TRBJ1-1; 9 bases line up with TRBD1. CDR3 size: 12 residues. Trimming took 2 bases from V and 10 from J; bases not matched to a gene: 2. The germline V gene has CDR1 MDHEN and CDR2 SYDVKM. The CDR3 is CASSLRDRVAFF. CDR3 DNA: TGTGCCAGCAGTTTAAGGGACAGGGTAGCTTTCTTT.

The chain uses TRBV9 and TRBJ1-4, with TRBD1 as a possible D gene (5 bases). The V end was cut by 0 bases, the J end by 3 bases, with 6 bases between. This CDR3 spans 14 amino acids. Germline V gene data show CDR1 as SGDLS and CDR2 as YYNGEE. The CDR3 DNA is TGTGCCAGCAGCGTAGCAGGGTCTAATGAAAAACTGTTTTTT. Encoded protein: CASSVAGSNEKLFF.

This clone was observed a single time. V usage is TRBV27 and J usage is TRBJ2-3; 16 positions agree with TRBD2. J was trimmed by 0 bases and V by 3 bases; bases with no gene match: 3. Germline V CDR1 and CDR2: MNHEY, SMNVEV (reference sequence). The CDR3 runs 18 residues. CDR3 DNA: TGTGCCAGCAGTTTGGGGACTAGCGGGGGGGAAAGCACAGATACGCAGTATTTT. Amino acid sequence: CASSLGTSGGESTDTQYF.

The V call is TRBV7-9, the J call TRBJ1-2; D might be TRBD1 (5 bases). Germline V gene data show CDR1 as SEHNR and CDR2 as FQNEAQ (reference sequence). The CDR3 runs to 15 residues. V dropped 2 bases and J dropped 5 bases, with 15 bases sitting between them. The DNA of the CDR3 is TGTGCCAGCAGCTTAAGCAGGGAAGTCGGGTATGGCTACACCTTC. It specifies CASSLSREVGYGYTF. Drawing the rest from reference TRBV7-9 and TRBJ1-2, the complete variable domain is DTGVSQNPRHKITKRGQNVTFRCDPISEHNRLYWYRQTLGQGPEFLTYFQNEAQLEKSRLLSDRFSAERPKGSFSTLEIQRTEQGDSAMYLCASSLSREVGYGYTFGSGTRLTVV.

The V call is TRBV27, the J call TRBJ2-1; D is perhaps TRBD1 (6 bases). CDR3 length: 18 amino acids. Trimming shortened V by 5 bases and J by 0 bases, and 20 bases separated the two germline ends. Germline CDR1 and CDR2: MNHEY and SMNVEV (reference sequence). CDR3 loop: CASSQGLYGVPSYNEQFF. The CDR3 DNA sequence: TGTGCCAGCAGTCAGGGGCTTTATGGCGTGCCCTCCTACAATGAGCAGTTCTTC.

The chain carries TRBV9 and TRBJ1-1; 8 nucleotides agree with TRBD1. V was pared by 3 bases and J by 2 bases, with 6 bases of the junction left unmatched. This CDR3 is built from 15 residues. CDR1 and CDR2 from the germline V gene are SGDLS and YYNGEE. CDR3 in amino acids: CASSGRTGQNTEAFF. For the CDR3, the DNA is TGTGCCAGCAGCGGAAGGACAGGGCAAAACACTGAAGCTTTCTTT.

The chain joins TRBV5-1 to TRBJ2-7; possible D gene TRBD1, 6 bases. V dropped 4 bases and J dropped 0 bases, with 14 bases sitting between them. The CDR3 contains 15 residues. Looked up from germline, CDR1 is SGHRS and CDR2 is YFSETQ. The CDR3 nucleotides read TGCGCCAGCAGCGGGGGACATGGGAGCTCCTACGAGCAGTACTTC. Translated, it gives CASSGGHGSSYEQYF.

This clone was counted only a few times. J is TRBJ2-3 and V is TRBV30; 15 bases agree with TRBD2. The ends lost 5 bases at V and 2 bases at J; junction bases unmatched: 8. The CDR3 spans 17 residues. Germline V gene sequence: CDR1 GTSNPN, CDR2 SVGIG (reference sequence). The CDR3 protein is CAWASGTSGRYTDTQYF. The DNA for the CDR3 is TGTGCCTGGGCCTCCGGGACTAGCGGGAGGTACACAGATACGCAGTATTTT. The full variable domain, rest sourced from reference TRBV30 and TRBJ2-3, is SQTIHQWPATLVQPVGSPLSLECTVEGTSNPNLYWYRQAAGRGLQLLFYSVGIGQISSEVPQNLSASRPQDRQFILSSKKLLLSDSGFYLCAWASGTSGRYTDTQYFGPGTRLTVL.

The rearrangement links TRBV6-5 to TRBJ2-1; 7 positions match TRBD2. Germline CDR1 MNHEY, CDR2 SVGAGI. With V trimmed by 5 bases and J by 3 bases, 7 bases remained unmatched. The length of the CDR3 is 15 residues. The CDR3 here is CASSKTSRFYNEQFF. In DNA, the CDR3 is TGTGCCAGCAGTAAGACTAGCCGGTTCTACAATGAGCAGTTCTTC.